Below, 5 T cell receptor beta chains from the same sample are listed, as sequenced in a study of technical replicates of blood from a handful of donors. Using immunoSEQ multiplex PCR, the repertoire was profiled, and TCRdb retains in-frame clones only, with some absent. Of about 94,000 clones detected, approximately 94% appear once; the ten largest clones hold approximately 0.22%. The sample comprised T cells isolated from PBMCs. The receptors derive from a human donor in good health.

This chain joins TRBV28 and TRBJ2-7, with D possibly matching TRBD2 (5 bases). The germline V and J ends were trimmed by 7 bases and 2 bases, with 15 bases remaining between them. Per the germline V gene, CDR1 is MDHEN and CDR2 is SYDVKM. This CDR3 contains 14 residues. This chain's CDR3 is CASKDSGRPYEQYF. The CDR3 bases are TGTGCCAGCAAGGATAGTGGGAGACCCTACGAGCAGTACTTC.

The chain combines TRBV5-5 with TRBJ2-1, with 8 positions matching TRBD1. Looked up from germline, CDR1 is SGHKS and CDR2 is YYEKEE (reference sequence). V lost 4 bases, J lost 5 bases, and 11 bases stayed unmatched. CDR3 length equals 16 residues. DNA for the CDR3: TGTGCCAGCAGCCTAACGACAGGGGCATTGGACAATGAGCAGTTCTTC. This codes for CASSLTTGALDNEQFF.

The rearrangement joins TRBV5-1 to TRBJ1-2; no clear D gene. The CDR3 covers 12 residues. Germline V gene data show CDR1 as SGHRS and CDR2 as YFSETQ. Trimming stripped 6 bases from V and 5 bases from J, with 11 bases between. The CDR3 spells CASTLDSYGYTF. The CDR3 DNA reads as TGCGCCAGCACACTTGACTCATATGGCTACACCTTC.

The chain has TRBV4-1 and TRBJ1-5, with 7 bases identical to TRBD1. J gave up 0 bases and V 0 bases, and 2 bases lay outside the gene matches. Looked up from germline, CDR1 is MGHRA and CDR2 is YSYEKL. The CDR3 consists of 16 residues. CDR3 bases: TGCGCCAGCAGCCAAGAAGGGGGCTATAGCAATCAGCCCCAGCATTTT. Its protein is CASSQEGGYSNQPQHF.

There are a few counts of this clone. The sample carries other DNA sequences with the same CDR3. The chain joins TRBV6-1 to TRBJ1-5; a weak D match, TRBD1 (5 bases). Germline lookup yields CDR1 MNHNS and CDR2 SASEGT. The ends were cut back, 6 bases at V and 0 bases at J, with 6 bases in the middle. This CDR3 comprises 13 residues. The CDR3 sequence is CASSDSSNQPQHF. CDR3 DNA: TGTGCCAGCAGCGACAGTAGCAATCAGCCCCAGCATTTT.